A single sample gave rise to the 32 T cell receptor beta chains below, sequenced in a study of vaccination and CD4 T cells after COVID-19. Antigen specificity for these receptors is unknown. Regarding treatment: approximately 9-day PBMC culture with coronavirus spike peptide pools or control peptides (ViraFEST assay). The Oncomine TCR Beta short-read assay was what sequenced the DNA obtained from cultured CD4+ T cells. TCRdb recomputed calls from the PCR reads with MiXCR, one row per CDR3 protein. The sample holds fewer than 20,000 distinct CDR3 sequences, around 59% seen once. The sequenced sample consisted of CD4+ T cells from blood, cultured in vitro. The receptors were gathered from a human donor who had recovered from COVID-19.

CDR3 residues: CASTPSLTPSYEQYF. CDR3 in DNA: TGTGCCAGCACCCCAAGCTTAACTCCCTCCTACGAGCAGTACTTC. J is TRBJ2-7 and V is TRBV11-2; no clear D gene. The CDR3 runs to 15 residues. V was clipped by 7 bases and J by 0 bases, with 16 bases between them. CDR1 and CDR2 (germline): SGHAT, FQNNGV. Supplemented by reference TRBV11-2 and TRBJ2-7, the full variable domain reads EAGVAQSPRYKIIEKRQSVAFWCNPISGHATLYWYQQILGQGPKLLIQFQNNGVVDDSQLPKDRFSAERLKGVDSTLKIQPAKLEDSAVYLCASTPSLTPSYEQYFGPGTRLTVT.

DNA of the CDR3: TGTGCCAGCAGTTTCTACCCGGGACAGGTCGCGTACGAGCAGTACTTC. Its translation is CASSFYPGQVAYEQYF. The gene calls are TRBV7-2 and TRBJ2-7; TRBD1 matches at 8 bases. CDR3 size: 16 residues. CDR1 is SGHTA and CDR2 is FQGNSA in the germline V gene. Germline trimming cut 6 bases from V and 4 bases from J; bases unmatched to any gene: 14.

As DNA, the CDR3 is TGCAGTGCTTTGAATGGGGGAGGGTCAACCTACAATGAGCAGTTCTTC. Its protein product is CSALNGGGSTYNEQFF. The chain couples TRBV20-1 to TRBJ2-1, with 7 bases matching TRBD2. The CDR3 runs to 16 residues. Germline loops: CDR1 DFQATT, CDR2 SNEGSKA (reference sequence). After removal of 5 bases from V and 2 bases from J, the junction contained 12 bases not matched to a gene.

V usage is TRBV20-1 and J usage is TRBJ2-7; the D gene is possibly TRBD1 (7 bases). Trimming stripped 6 bases from V and 4 bases from J, with 13 bases between. Germline V gives CDR1 DFQATT, CDR2 SNEGSKA (reference sequence). The CDR3 runs 12 residues. The CDR3 region has the DNA TGCAGTGCCAGACAGGGAGGTTACGAGCAGTACTTC. Its protein product is CSARQGGYEQYF.

The CDR3 coding sequence is TGTGCCAGTAATCAGGGGGCCACAGATACGCAGTATTTT. As protein: CASNQGATDTQYF. This rearrangement joins TRBV7-9 to TRBJ2-3; 8 bases line up with TRBD1. CDR3 length: 13 amino acids. CDR1 and CDR2 from the germline V gene are SEHNR and FQNEAQ (reference sequence). V dropped 9 bases and J dropped 2; count of bases not matched to a gene: 4.

Turning to this clonotype: Relative to the germline gene, one junction end is altered; a read error may explain this. In nucleotides, the CDR3 is TGTGCCAGCAGTCCACCTCACCGGGACAGGTTGAATCAGCTCCAGCATTTT. This encodes CASSPPHRDRLNQLQHF. J is TRBJ1-5 and V is TRBV28; TRBD1 matches 8 bases. CDR3 size: 17 residues. In germline, CDR1 is MDHEN, CDR2 SYDVKM.

The J gene is TRBJ2-6, the V gene TRBV12-3 or TRBV12-4; D remains unclear. Trimming took 5 bases from V and 4 from J, leaving 21 bases between them. This CDR3 has 18 amino acids. The CDR3 sequence: CASSHRPQSGSGANVLTF. In DNA form, the CDR3 reads TGTGCCAGCAGTCACCGACCGCAATCTGGGTCCGGGGCCAACGTCCTGACTTTC.

DNA of the CDR3: TGTGCCAGCAGCTCACCGAGGACCTATGGCTACACCTTC. It translates to CASSSPRTYGYTF. V is TRBV11-3 and J is TRBJ1-2; D is unclear. The germline V and J ends were trimmed by 4 bases and 4 bases, with 10 bases remaining between them. The CDR3 sequence is 13 residues long. Germline loops: CDR1 SGHNT, CDR2 YENEEA.

This clonotype showed up just a few times. The CDR3 loop is CASREAGPGSTEAFF. The CDR3 DNA is TGTGCCAGCAGGGAGGCCGGCCCCGGGAGCACTGAAGCTTTCTTT. The chain employs TRBV6-2 or TRBV6-3 and TRBJ1-1; D is ambiguous. The length of the CDR3 is 15 residues. V lost 6 bases and J 4 bases, leaving 18 bases between the germline ends. The germline V gene encodes CDR1 MNHEY and CDR2 SVGEGT.

The chain has TRBV10-3 and TRBJ1-1; D is unresolved. The germline V gene has CDR1 ENHRY and CDR2 SYGVKD. This CDR3 has 11 amino acids. The germline V and J ends were trimmed by 2 bases and 11 bases, with 9 bases remaining between them. This CDR3 is CAISENGEAFF. For the CDR3, the DNA is TGTGCCATCAGTGAGAATGGGGAGGCTTTCTTT.

This CDR3 is CASSLRQGNNSPLHF. The CDR3, as DNA: TGTGCCAGCAGTTTAAGGCAGGGGAATAATTCACCCCTCCACTTT. The chain carries TRBV27 and TRBJ1-6; perhaps TRBD1 as D (6 bases). The germline V gene encodes CDR1 MNHEY and CDR2 SMNVEV (reference sequence). This CDR3 contains 15 residues. V gave up 2 bases and J gave up 5 bases, with 10 bases separating them.

The rearrangement uses TRBV7-8 and TRBJ2-2; 10 positions agree with TRBD2. The germline gives CDR1 SGHVS, CDR2 FQNEAQ. CDR3 length: 16 amino acids. The V and J ends lost 2 bases and 5 bases, in that order; junction bases with no gene match: 5. DNA of the CDR3: TGTGCCAGCAGCTTACTAGCGGGAGAGGCTACCGGGGAGCTGTTTTTT. Translated: CASSLLAGEATGELFF.

The V and J genes are TRBV19 and TRBJ2-1; D may be TRBD1 (5 bases). CDR1 is LNHDA and CDR2 is SQIVND in the germline V gene (reference sequence). V gave up 5 bases and J gave up 7 bases, with 18 bases separating them. The CDR3 length is 15 residues. CDR3: CASSLQTVGGNEQFF. The DNA of the CDR3 is TGTGCCAGTAGTCTCCAGACAGTAGGTGGGAATGAGCAGTTCTTC.

This chain joins TRBV5-4 and TRBJ2-4, with D hard to call. Germline assignment: CDR1 SGHNT and CDR2 YYREEE (reference sequence). The CDR3 loop spans 14 amino acids. Trimming cost V 4 bases and J 1 base, with 9 bases left between them. This CDR3 is CASSQAGAKNIQYF. The CDR3 region has the DNA TGTGCCAGCAGCCAGGCCGGGGCCAAAAACATTCAGTACTTC.

CDR3 amino acids: CASSKAFRTENEQYF. The CDR3 DNA sequence: TGTGCCAGCAGCAAAGCGTTCCGGACAGAAAACGAGCAGTACTTC. V gene TRBV21-1 combines with J gene TRBJ2-7; the table assigns TRBD1, which was not confirmed against the DNA. TRBV21-1 is shown as a pseudogene. The length of the CDR3 is 15 residues.

V is TRBV20-1 and J is TRBJ1-1, with D unclear. This CDR3 comprises 12 residues. Trimming left V 1 base short and J 5 bases short, with 8 bases between. CDR1 is DFQATT and CDR2 is SNEGSKA in the germline V gene (reference sequence). CDR3 residues: CSARVKTTEAFF. CDR3 DNA: TGCAGTGCTAGAGTAAAGACGACTGAAGCTTTCTTT.

This chain uses TRBV28 with TRBJ2-3; the match to TRBD1 covers 10 bases. Unmatched junction bases numbered 4, after V lost 5 bases and J lost 5 bases. The CDR3 length is 14 residues. CDR1 is MDHEN, CDR2 SYDVKM, per germline. The CDR3: CASSLDRGLDTQYF. CDR3 coding DNA: TGTGCCAGCAGTCTGGACAGGGGGTTAGATACGCAGTATTTT.

This clonotype came up a few times. The chain uses TRBV24-1 and TRBJ2-2; 7 positions agree with TRBD2. There are 13 residues in the CDR3. Per germline, CDR1 KGHDR and CDR2 SFDVKD. V dropped 9 bases and J dropped 5; count of bases not matched to a gene: 5. The CDR3 loop is CATGREQTGELFF. The CDR3 DNA is TGTGCCACCGGGAGGGAGCAAACCGGGGAGCTGTTTTTT.

The chain joins TRBV15 to TRBJ1-3; 9 bases fit TRBD1. Germline CDR1 LNHNV, CDR2 YYDKDF (reference sequence). The CDR3 sequence is 16 residues long. The V segment lost 3 bases and the J segment 2 bases; nucleotides outside the gene matches: 5. The CDR3 here is CATSSRRTGAGNTIYF. As DNA, the CDR3 is TGTGCCACCAGCAGTCGGCGGACAGGGGCTGGAAACACCATATATTTT.

This clonotype has only a few counts. The rearrangement uses TRBV7-8 and TRBJ1-5, with 8 positions matching TRBD1. This CDR3 contains 16 residues. V lost 1 base to trimming and J lost 0 bases; unmatched junction nucleotides: 2. The V gene's germline CDR1 is SGHVS and CDR2 FQNEAQ. The CDR3 region has the DNA TGTGCCAGCAGCTTAGGACAGGGGTATAGCAATCAGCCCCAGCATTTT. Translated, it gives CASSLGQGYSNQPQHF.

The CDR3 protein is CASSTRTDNEQFF. The CDR3 region has the DNA TGTGCCAGTAGTACCAGGACCGATAATGAGCAGTTCTTC. The rearrangement joins TRBV19 to TRBJ2-1; D gene uncertain. This CDR3 contains 13 residues. Germline assignment: CDR1 LNHDA and CDR2 SQIVND (reference sequence). Trimming took off 4 bases at V and 7 bases at J, with 11 bases between the two ends.

The V call is TRBV2, the J call TRBJ1-5; 9 positions agree with TRBD1. The V gene's germline CDR1 is SNHLY and CDR2 FYNNEI. The length of the CDR3 is 14 residues. The junction had 4 bases not matched to a gene; V was cut back by 6 bases and J by 4 bases. The CDR3: CASRGQGWNQPQHF. For the CDR3, the DNA is TGTGCCAGCAGAGGACAGGGGTGGAATCAGCCCCAGCATTTT. The full variable domain, rest sourced from reference TRBV2 and TRBJ1-5, is EPEVTQTPSHQVTQMGQEVILRCVPISNHLYFYWYRQILGQKVEFLVSFYNNEISEKSEIFDDQFSVERPDGSNFTLKIRSTKLEDSAMYFCASRGQGWNQPQHFGDGTRLSIL.

The chain has TRBV6-1 and TRBJ2-7; TRBD1 agrees at 8 bases. CDR1 and CDR2 (germline): MNHNS, SASEGT. CDR3 size: 14 residues. Trimming cost V 5 bases and J 3 bases; bases outside gene matches: 6. The chain's CDR3 is CASSRNDRGYEQYF. In DNA, the CDR3 is TGTGCCAGCAGTAGAAACGACAGGGGCTACGAGCAGTACTTC.

This clonotype was seen only a few times. The V gene is TRBV21-1, the J gene TRBJ1-5. TRBV21-1 is noted as a pseudogene. This CDR3 region has 17 residues. The DNA of the CDR3 is TGTGCCAGCAGCAAAGTGATTGGGTGGCGTCTAAATCAGCCCCAGCATTTT. Translating it yields CASSKVIGWRLNQPQHF.

The CDR3 reads CASSPINTEVEQFF. Here the CDR3 DNA reads TGTGCCAGCTCACCAATTAACACAGAAGTTGAGCAGTTCTTC. V gene TRBV18 combines with J gene TRBJ2-1; no clear D. Germline values: CDR1 KGHSH, CDR2 LQKENI. V gave up 2 bases and J gave up 9 bases, with 14 bases separating them. This CDR3 contains 14 residues. Drawing the rest from reference TRBV18 and TRBJ2-1, the complete variable domain is NAGVMQNPRHLVRRRGQEARLRCSPMKGHSHVYWYRQLPEEGLKFMVYLQKENIIDESGMPKERFSAEFPKEGPSILRIQQVVRGDSAAYFCASSPINTEVEQFFGPGTRLTVL.

V and J are TRBV11-3 and TRBJ2-1; 10 nucleotides align to TRBD2. After removal of 4 bases from V and 6 bases from J, the junction contained 6 bases not matched to a gene. Germline V gives CDR1 SGHNT, CDR2 YENEEA. The CDR3 is made up of 15 amino acids. CDR3 region: CASSYGTSEVNEQFF. The CDR3 nucleotides are TGTGCCAGCAGCTACGGGACTAGCGAGGTCAATGAGCAGTTCTTC.

J is TRBJ2-7 and V is TRBV7-9; 10 bases are shared with TRBD1. The ends lost 5 bases at V and 4 bases at J; junction bases unmatched: 11. The CDR3 loop spans 16 amino acids. Germline-derived CDR1 and CDR2 are SEHNR and FQNEAQ (reference sequence). The DNA of the CDR3 is TGTGCCAGCAGCCCCAATCTGGGACAGGGGCGATACGAGCAGTACTTC. Translated, it gives CASSPNLGQGRYEQYF.

The chain carries TRBV7-8 and TRBJ1-1; unclear D gene. The CDR3 spans 18 residues. Germline assignment: CDR1 SGHVS and CDR2 FQNEAQ. Between the trimmed V and J ends, which lost 1 base and 1 base, there was a span of 19 bases. The CDR3 sequence is CASSLGRAPVAQNTEAFF. The CDR3, as DNA: TGTGCCAGCAGCTTAGGAAGGGCACCAGTCGCCCAGAACACTGAAGCTTTCTTT.

The chain has TRBV6-5 and TRBJ2-7; D may match TRBD1 or TRBD2 (5 bases each). CDR1 and CDR2 (germline): MNHEY, SVGAGI. Deletions cut 2 bases from V and 3 bases from J, with 11 bases between. The CDR3 totals 14 residues. The CDR3 DNA reads as TGTGCCAGCAGTTACGGGACCGGTCTCTACGAGCAGTACTTC. The encoded protein is CASSYGTGLYEQYF.

This chain joins TRBV4-3 and TRBJ1-2; 9 nucleotides line up with TRBD1. Germline V gene lookup returns CDR1 LGHNA and CDR2 YSLEER. J gave up 6 bases and V 1 base, and 6 bases lay outside the gene matches. The CDR3 length is 15 residues. The DNA of the CDR3 is TGCGCCAGCAGCCAAGGCTCTGGACAGGGGAATGGCTACACCTTC. As protein: CASSQGSGQGNGYTF.

The V call is TRBV20-1, the J call TRBJ2-3, with no clear D. V was pared by 0 bases and J by 8 bases, with 6 bases between. Germline values: CDR1 DFQATT, CDR2 SNEGSKA (reference sequence). The CDR3 is 11 amino acids. Written as DNA, the CDR3 is TGCAGTGCTAGAGATGTCGTTACGCAGTATTTT. Translated, it gives CSARDVVTQYF.

In this sample, this clonotype turned up a few times. The chain combines TRBV19 with TRBJ2-1; 8 bases agree with TRBD1. V shed 7 bases and J 4 bases; nucleotides not matched to a gene: 6. The CDR3 loop spans 14 amino acids. The germline gives CDR1 LNHDA, CDR2 SQIVND (reference sequence). DNA of the CDR3: TGTGCCAGTAATCAGGACAGGGATTACAATGAGCAGTTCTTC. Amino acid sequence: CASNQDRDYNEQFF.